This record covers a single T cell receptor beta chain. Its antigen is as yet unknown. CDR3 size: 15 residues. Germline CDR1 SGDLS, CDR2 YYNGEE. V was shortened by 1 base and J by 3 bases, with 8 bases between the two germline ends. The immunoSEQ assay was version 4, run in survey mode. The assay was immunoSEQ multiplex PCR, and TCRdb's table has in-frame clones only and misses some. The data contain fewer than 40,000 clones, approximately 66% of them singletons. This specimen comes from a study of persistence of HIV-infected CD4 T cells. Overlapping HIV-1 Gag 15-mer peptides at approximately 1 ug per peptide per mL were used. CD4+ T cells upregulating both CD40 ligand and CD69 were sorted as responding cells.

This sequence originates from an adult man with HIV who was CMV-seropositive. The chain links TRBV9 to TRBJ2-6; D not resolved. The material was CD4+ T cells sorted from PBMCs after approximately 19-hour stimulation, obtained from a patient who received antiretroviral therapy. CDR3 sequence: CASSVQGFGANVLTF. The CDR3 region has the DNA TGTGCCAGCAGCGTACAAGGCTTTGGGGCCAACGTCCTGACTTTC.